A single sample is the source of the 11 T cell receptor beta chains below, sequenced in a study of PD-1 blockade in classical Hodgkin lymphoma (dated by TCRdb to the early 2020s). Explained via the paper, the time point label denotes: cycle 4 day 1 (C4D1), after 6 weeks of nivolumab. All trial patients had relapsed after autologous stem cell transplantation, with cohorts A, B and C differing in prior brentuximab vedotin exposure. The method was the immunoSEQ multiplex PCR assay. TCRdb retrieved this table from immuneACCESS and kept in-frame rearrangements only. Not all clones are present; in checked studies, unresolved V genes account for under half, and no reason is known for the remainder. The sample table records about 64,000 clones; about 89% of these occur just once. The ten largest account for about 9.4% of the sample. The sample in question was peripheral blood mononuclear cells (PBMCs), obtained before the fourth cycle of nivolumab. These receptors were taken from a human donor with classical Hodgkin lymphoma.

The chain has TRBV5-1 and TRBJ2-1, with 12 bases identical to TRBD2. The CDR3 length is 15 residues. Looked up from germline, CDR1 is SGHRS and CDR2 is YFSETQ. Trimming removed 4 bases from V and 6 bases from J; junction bases left unmatched: 5. The CDR3 DNA is TGCGCCAGCAGCGCTAGCGGGGGGGCGAGCAATGAGCAGTTCTTC. This translates into CASSASGGASNEQFF.

The gene calls are TRBV18 and TRBJ2-1; 8 nucleotides align to TRBD2. The CDR3 has 18 amino acids. Germline V lookup: CDR1 KGHSH, CDR2 LQKENI. With 2 bases clipped from V and 4 bases from J, the junction kept 13 bases outside the gene matches. Here the CDR3 reads CASSPMVSGGASYNEQFF. The CDR3 coding sequence is TGTGCCAGCTCACCAATGGTGTCGGGGGGGGCGTCTTACAATGAGCAGTTCTTC.

The genes are TRBV11-2 and TRBJ1-2, with D unresolved. This CDR3 comprises 17 residues. With 1 base removed from V and 6 bases from J, the gap between germline ends came to 21 bases. Germline CDR1 reads SGHAT; CDR2 reads FQNNGV. The CDR3 DNA reads TGTGCCAGCAGCTTAGGTTGGCTGGGCAGACCTAGGGATGGCTACACCTTC. Protein: CASSLGWLGRPRDGYTF.

The V and J genes are TRBV7-3 and TRBJ1-2; 9 nucleotides line up with TRBD1. Germline CDR1 is SGHTA and CDR2 is FQGTGA. This CDR3 is 14 amino acids long. The V segment lost 4 bases and the J segment 7 bases; nucleotides outside the gene matches: 7. The CDR3 DNA is TGTGCCAGCAGCTGGGACAGGGAAGGTTTTGGCTACACCTTC. This codes for CASSWDREGFGYTF.

This chain connects TRBV5-1 to TRBJ2-2, with TRBD2 as a possible D gene (6 bases). The CDR3 totals 15 residues. The V gene lost 2 bases and the J gene lost 4 bases, with 12 bases spanning the gap. CDR1 is SGHRS, CDR2 YFSETQ, per germline. The DNA of the CDR3 is TGCGCCAGCAGCTTCGGGGGTGAGGGCACCGGGGAGCTGTTTTTT. Translated: CASSFGGEGTGELFF. The full variable domain, completed using reference TRBV5-1 and TRBJ2-2, is KAGVTQTPRYLIKTRGQQVTLSCSPISGHRSVSWYQQTPGQGLQFLFEYFSETQRNKGNFPGRFSGRQFSNSRSEMNVSTLELGDSALYLCASSFGGEGTGELFFGEGSRLTVL.

This chain links TRBV15 with TRBJ2-2, with D maybe TRBD2 (6 bases). CDR1 and CDR2 (germline): LNHNV, YYDKDF (reference sequence). This CDR3 is built from 15 residues. The V end was cut by 1 base, the J end by 5 bases, with 11 bases between. CDR3 amino acids: CATSRGGLATGELFF. The CDR3 coding sequence is TGTGCCACCAGCAGAGGGGGCCTAGCGACCGGGGAGCTGTTTTTT.

The CDR3 DNA follows: TGTGCCAGCAGTCCGGCCGCTTCCTACGAGCAGTACTTC. Protein product: CASSPAASYEQYF. The V and J genes are TRBV27 and TRBJ2-7; D is unclear. Trimming removed 5 bases at V and 1 base at J, with 9 bases between. This CDR3 region has 13 residues. Looked up from germline, CDR1 is MNHEY and CDR2 is SMNVEV (reference sequence).

The V call is TRBV10-3, the J call TRBJ1-4; 9 positions agree with TRBD1. CDR1 ENHRY and CDR2 SYGVKD come from the germline V gene. The CDR3 spans 17 residues. V shed 4 bases and J 10 bases; nucleotides not matched to a gene: 16. This chain's CDR3 is CAISGNTNRQGGGKLFF. In DNA form, the CDR3 reads TGTGCCATCAGTGGGAACACGAATCGACAGGGGGGAGGAAAACTGTTTTTT.

This chain uses TRBV7-9 with TRBJ1-1, with D maybe TRBD1 (5 bases). Trimming shortened V by 8 bases and J by 5 bases, and 12 bases separated the two germline ends. Germline V gene data show CDR1 as SEHNR and CDR2 as FQNEAQ (reference sequence). The CDR3 has 12 residues. In DNA, the CDR3 is TGTGCCAGCTTATCGGAGGGGACTGAAGCTTTCTTT. It yields the protein CASLSEGTEAFF.

The chain joins TRBV27 to TRBJ2-1, with D unclear. Germline V lookup: CDR1 MNHEY, CDR2 SMNVEV (reference sequence). The CDR3 length is 12 residues. Trimming cost V 10 bases and J 3 bases, with 10 bases left between them. The CDR3 sequence is CATSGDYNEQFF. Here the CDR3 DNA reads TGTGCCACCTCTGGGGACTACAATGAGCAGTTCTTC.

The chain links TRBV5-4 to TRBJ2-3, with 10 bases lining up with TRBD1. This CDR3 spans 15 amino acids. Unmatched junction bases numbered 5, after V lost 3 bases and J lost 4 bases. Germline assignment: CDR1 SGHNT and CDR2 YYREEE (reference sequence). This CDR3 reads CASSSGTGAADTQYF. CDR3 bases: TGTGCCAGCAGCTCCGGGACAGGGGCCGCAGATACGCAGTATTTT.